This entry concerns a single T cell receptor (beta chain). The data are from a study of blood T cells in healthy people across ages. Primers used in a second PCR of about 7 to 12 cycles were a sample-barcoded 5' primer and a J-beta primer mix. TCRdb itself ran the 5' RACE reads through MiXCR, one entry per CDR3 protein. The sample yields fewer than 1,200,000 distinct CDR3 sequences, roughly 24% seen once. Germline CDR1 and CDR2: MDHEN and SYDVKM. V was shortened by 2 bases and J by 3 bases, with 17 bases between the two germline ends. The CDR3 is 16 residues long. These sequences were also reported in another study, on T cells of mothers and their children. Per that study: Each mother gave over 8 million TCR beta CDR3 reads; each child, some 3 million.

V is TRBV28 and J is TRBJ2-7; tentative D call: TRBD1 (6 bases). Sequenced sample: blood. The receptor's source is a girl aged 2 to 10 in good health. CDR3 sequence reads: CASSLQGHGSFYEQYF. The CDR3 DNA reads TGTGCCAGCAGTTTACAGGGACACGGATCTTTCTACGAGCAGTACTTC. The full variable domain, its missing parts supplied by reference TRBV28 and TRBJ2-7, is DVKVTQSSRYLVKRTGEKVFLECVQDMDHENMFWYRQDPGLGLRLIYFSYDVKMKEKGDIPEGYSVSREKKERFSLILESASTNQTSMYLCASSLQGHGSFYEQYFGPGTRLTVT.